Listed below are T cell receptor beta chains from one sample, sequenced in a study of blood T cell repertoires in COVID-19. Libraries were prepared by immunoSEQ multiplex PCR; TCRdb keeps only in-frame clonotypes and omits some of them. The sample has some 180,000 clones; 83% are singletons. The sample taken for sequencing was peripheral blood. The origin of the receptors is a woman of 80 years or more with acute or convalescent COVID-19. Both conserved end residues are part of each CDR3. D genes are given only for firm matches. The size of a clone is reported for some rows only, either as once, few or many, or as a class for expanded clones.

TRBV6-2/TRBV6-3	TRBJ2-7	few	TRBD1	CASSYALGQGSPYEQYF	TGTGCCAGCAGTTACGCCCTGGGACAGGGGTCTCCCTACGAGCAGTACTTC
TRBV4-3	TRBJ1-1	.	.	CASSQDYTANTEAFF	TGCGCCAGCAGCCAAGACTATACAGCGAACACTGAAGCTTTCTTT
TRBV7-2	TRBJ2-1	.	.	CASSLGGGLEQFF	TGTGCCAGCAGCTTAGGGGGAGGCTTAGAGCAGTTCTTC
TRBV28	TRBJ2-1	.	TRBD2	CASGTSGGVYNEQFF	TGTGCCAGCGGCACTAGCGGGGGGGTATACAATGAGCAGTTCTTC
TRBV15	TRBJ1-1	.	.	CATGEALSEAFF	TGTGCCACCGGGGAGGCGCTATCTGAAGCTTTCTTT
TRBV5-1	TRBJ2-5	.	TRBD2	CASSPLAGVGETQYF	TGCGCCAGCAGCCCCCTAGCGGGGGTGGGAGAGACCCAGTACTTC
TRBV27	TRBJ2-7	.	.	CASSPRGSYEQYF	TGTGCCAGCAGTCCTAGGGGTTCGTACGAGCAGTACTTC
TRBV18	TRBJ2-2	.	.	CASSSSVDTGELFF	TGTGCCAGCTCATCCTCGGTGGACACCGGGGAGCTGTTTTTT
TRBV5-6	TRBJ2-1	.	TRBD2	CASSRWAGEVNEQFF	TGTGCCAGCAGCCGGTGGGCGGGGGAGGTCAATGAGCAGTTCTTC
TRBV6-6	TRBJ2-5	.	TRBD1	CASSDRQGGPQETQYF	TGTGCCAGCAGCGACAGACAGGGTGGCCCCCAAGAGACCCAGTACTTC
TRBV19	TRBJ2-6	once	TRBD1	CASSKTWTGVSGANVLTF	TGTGCCAGTAGTAAAACCTGGACAGGGGTATCTGGGGCCAACGTCCTGACTTTC
TRBV19	TRBJ1-5	.	TRBD1	CASSTGQLNQPQHF	TGTGCCAGTAGTACGGGACAGCTCAATCAGCCCCAGCATTTT
TRBV28	TRBJ1-6	few	TRBD1	CASSSPGQGNSPLHF	TGTGCCAGCAGTTCCCCGGGACAGGGAAATTCACCCCTCCACTTT
TRBV12-3/TRBV12-4	TRBJ2-7	few	.	CASSRDFSGEQYF	TGTGCCAGCAGTCGGGACTTTTCGGGCGAGCAGTACTTC
TRBV29-1	TRBJ2-1	.	TRBD2	CSVDTSGGLGEQFF	TGCAGCGTAGACACTAGCGGGGGATTAGGGGAGCAGTTCTTC
TRBV3-1/TRBV3-2	TRBJ2-5	.	.	CASSQGGSREETQYF	TGTGCCAGCAGCCAAGGGGGCTCCCGGGAAGAGACCCAGTACTTC
TRBV29-1	TRBJ1-1	.	.	CSVDPQGGATEAFF	TGCAGCGTTGACCCACAGGGAGGGGCCACTGAAGCTTTCTTT
TRBV7-2	TRBJ1-2	.	.	CASSPPGHNYGYTF	TGTGCCAGCAGCCCGCCGGGACATAACTATGGCTACACCTTC
TRBV6-5	TRBJ1-1	.	.	CASSYRSTGKNTEAFF	TGTGCCAGCAGTTACCGTTCGACAGGCAAGAACACTGAAGCTTTCTTT
TRBV12-3/TRBV12-4	TRBJ1-1	.	TRBD1	CASRPTGPVEAFF	TGTGCCAGCAGGCCGACAGGGCCGGTTGAAGCTTTCTTT
TRBV5-5	TRBJ2-1	.	TRBD2	CASSLAGASGQYNEQFF	TGTGCCAGCAGCTTGGCCGGCGCTAGCGGGCAATACAATGAGCAGTTCTTC
TRBV20-1	TRBJ1-5	.	.	CSASRQPQHF	TGCAGTGCTAGTCGTCAGCCCCAGCATTTT
TRBV15	TRBJ1-5	few	.	CATSFGGGQPQHF	TGTGCCACCAGCTTCGGGGGTGGTCAGCCCCAGCATTTT
TRBV7-2	TRBJ2-2	.	TRBD2	CASSSAGGTFTGELFF	TGTGCCAGCAGCTCGGCGGGAGGGACTTTCACCGGGGAGCTGTTTTTT
TRBV19	TRBJ2-5	.	.	CASGGGRVETQYF	TGTGCCAGTGGGGGAGGCAGGGTGGAGACCCAGTACTTC
TRBV25-1	TRBJ2-1	.	TRBD2	CASSGLAGAMSYNEQFF	TGTGCCAGCAGTGGACTAGCGGGAGCGATGTCCTACAATGAGCAGTTCTTC
TRBV30	TRBJ2-2	.	TRBD2	CAWSAKSGSLVTGELFF	TGTGCCTGGAGTGCCAAAAGCGGGAGCCTAGTCACCGGGGAGCTGTTTTTT
TRBV19	TRBJ1-4	.	.	CASADRTNEKLFF	TGTGCCAGTGCGGACAGAACTAATGAAAAACTGTTTTTT